This TCR beta chain was documented in a study of cytomegalovirus exposure and HLA in healthy donors. The CDR3 is 16 amino acids. V was cut by 4 bases and J by 3 bases, with 16 bases left in between. The germline CDR1 and CDR2 sequences are SGHKS and YYEKEE (reference sequence). The study ran its PCR with 60 Vbeta and 13 Jbeta primers. The assay was immunoSEQ multiplex PCR, and TCRdb's table has in-frame clones only and misses some. The data contain around 150,000 clones, about 81% of them singletons. For this clone: As yet, its antigen is unknown.

Findings of the study overall: Later, an analysis found that common viral pathogens appeared to be linked with several of the most significant clusters. Using a false discovery rate of 0.05, a later analysis showed that some 16,000 TCR beta sequences were associated with HLA alleles. In vitro, three CMV-associated chains proved specific for CMV antigens. Excluded: some indistinguishable V segments such as TRBV6-2 and TRBV6-3.

The chain has TRBV5-5 and TRBJ1-4; the D gene is possibly TRBD1 (6 bases). The receptor comes from a woman under 30 in good health and CMV-seronegative. Sequenced sample: PBMCs. In nucleotides, the CDR3 is TGTGCCAGCAGCGGGGGGGCGACTATGGCTAATGAAAAACTGTTTTTT. Protein sequence: CASSGGATMANEKLFF.